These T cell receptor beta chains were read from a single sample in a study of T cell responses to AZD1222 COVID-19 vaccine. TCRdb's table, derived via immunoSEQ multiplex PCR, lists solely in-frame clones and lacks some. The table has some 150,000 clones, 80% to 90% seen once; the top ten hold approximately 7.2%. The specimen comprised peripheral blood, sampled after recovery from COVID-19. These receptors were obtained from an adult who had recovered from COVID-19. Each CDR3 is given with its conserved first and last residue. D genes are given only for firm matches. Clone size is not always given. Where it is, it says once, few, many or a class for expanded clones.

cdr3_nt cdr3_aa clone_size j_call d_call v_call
TGTGCCAGCAGCCGCCAGAGAGACCGGGACAGGGACTCCTACGAGCAGTACTTC CASSRQRDRDRDSYEQYF - TRBJ2-7 TRBD1 TRBV7-3
TGCGCCAGCAGCCTAGCAGGTCGGGCCTACGAGCAGTACTTC CASSLAGRAYEQYF - TRBJ2-7 - TRBV4-3
TGTGCCAGCAGCCGGCGGGAGGACTATCTAGGAGGAAACACCATATATTTT CASSRREDYLGGNTIYF few TRBJ1-3 - TRBV7-6
TGTGCCAGCAGTGAGGGGAGCAATCAGCCCCAGCATTTT CASSEGSNQPQHF - TRBJ1-5 - TRBV6-4
TGCAGCGTTGGACGGTCAAGAGAGACCCAGTACTTC CSVGRSRETQYF - TRBJ2-5 - TRBV29-1
TGTGCCAGCAGCCAACTGGGCGGCTATGGCTACACCTTC CASSQLGGYGYTF once TRBJ1-2 - TRBV3-1/TRBV3-2
TGCGCCAGCAGCTTCGAGACAAGCTCCTACGAGCAGTACTTC CASSFETSSYEQYF once TRBJ2-7 - TRBV5-1
TGTGCCAGTAGTTCCGATCAGGGGGCTGCGAACACCGGGGAGCTGTTTTTT CASSSDQGAANTGELFF - TRBJ2-2 TRBD1 TRBV19
TGTGCCATCGGGACAGGGATTGAGACCCAGTACTTC CAIGTGIETQYF - TRBJ2-5 TRBD1 TRBV6-5
TGCGCCAGCAGCTTTCTGGGTTATAATGAAAAACTGTTTTTT CASSFLGYNEKLFF - TRBJ1-4 - TRBV5-1
TGTGCCAGCACCCCACCCCCGTCTAGCGGGAGATTGAGGGAGCTGTTTTTT CASTPPPSSGRLRELFF - TRBJ2-2 TRBD2 TRBV3-1/TRBV3-2
TGCGCCAGCAGTTCGAGCGGGGGGTTCGAGCAGTACTTC CASSSSGGFEQYF - TRBJ2-7 TRBD2 TRBV5-1
TGTGCCAGCAGCTCGCGGGGGAACCCTGGAAACACCATATATTTT CASSSRGNPGNTIYF - TRBJ1-3 - TRBV11-2
TGTGCCATCAGTGGGGGACAGGGGTTCGACTATGGCTACACCTTC CAISGGQGFDYGYTF - TRBJ1-2 TRBD1 TRBV10-3
TGCGCCAGCAGTCGTAATTACAGGGGTGGCACTGAAGCTTTCTTT CASSRNYRGGTEAFF - TRBJ1-1 TRBD1 TRBV5-1
TGTGCCAGTAGTAAGGGCCGGGACCGATATAATTCACCCCTCCACTTT CASSKGRDRYNSPLHF - TRBJ1-6 - TRBV19
TGTGCCAGCAGTATCCGCCGGGACTGGCTGTTTTTT CASSIRRDWLFF - TRBJ2-2 - TRBV28
TGCAGTGCTAGCCGGGATAGGGAAGCTTTCTTT CSASRDREAFF - TRBJ1-1 - TRBV20-1
TGCAGCGGCCGGGACAGGGTGGGAAACACTGAAGCTTTCTTT CSGRDRVGNTEAFF - TRBJ1-1 TRBD1 TRBV29-1
TGTGCCAGTAGTATGTCTCACCGGGACGGTAGCAATCAGCCCCAGCATTTT CASSMSHRDGSNQPQHF - TRBJ1-5 - TRBV19
TGTGCCAGCAGCTTAGGAAGACAGGTAAGGACTAGCACAGATACGCAGTATTTT CASSLGRQVRTSTDTQYF - TRBJ2-3 - TRBV7-6
TGTGCCACCAGTCTCGAGGCAGGCACCTCACGCGAGCAGTACTTC CATSLEAGTSREQYF few TRBJ2-7 - TRBV15
TGCGCCAGCAGCCAAGTTGAAGCTTCCGAGGGTGAGCAGTTCTTC CASSQVEASEGEQFF - TRBJ2-1 - TRBV4-1
TGTGCCAGCAGCTTATCCCGGACTAGTGGAGATACGCAGTATTTT CASSLSRTSGDTQYF - TRBJ2-3 TRBD2 TRBV7-8
TGTGCTAGTCCGGGTCCCCTCCACTTT CASPGPLHF - TRBJ1-6 - TRBV12-5
TGTGCCAGCAGCTGGGCCGTGAACACTGAAGCTTTCTTT CASSWAVNTEAFF - TRBJ1-1 - TRBV5-4
TGTGCCACCAGTGACTCCATGACAGGGAACACTGAAGCTTTCTTT CATSDSMTGNTEAFF - TRBJ1-1 - TRBV24-1
TGTGCCAGCAGAAGTACAGGGGTTTACTATGGCTACACCTTC CASRSTGVYYGYTF - TRBJ1-2 TRBD1 TRBV28
TGTGCCAGCAGTTCCGGACTAGCGGGAGGGAACAATGAGCAGTTCTTC CASSSGLAGGNNEQFF - TRBJ2-1 TRBD2 TRBV27
TGTGCCAGCAGTTTATCGGGGGGGCGGGACACTGAAGCTTTCTTT CASSLSGGRDTEAFF - TRBJ1-1 - TRBV27
TGCAGCGTTATTCCATCCACAGATACGCAGTATTTT CSVIPSTDTQYF - TRBJ2-3 - TRBV29-1
TGTGCCTGGAGTGTGGGGCGGGGGGTTTGCACAGATACGCAGTATTTT CAWSVGRGVCTDTQYF - TRBJ2-3 TRBD2 TRBV30
TGTGCCAGCACCCGGGAGAACTATGGCTACACCTTC CASTRENYGYTF - TRBJ1-2 - TRBV5-6
TGTGCCAGCAGCTCCGGACAGGGAGGTAGCGAGCAGTACTTC CASSSGQGGSEQYF - TRBJ2-7 TRBD1 TRBV11-3
TGTGCCATCAGTGAGGGGGCAGATACGCAGTATTTT CAISEGADTQYF - TRBJ2-3 - TRBV10-3
TGTGCCAGCAGCCCGACCGCCTCCGGGGAGACCCAGTACTTC CASSPTASGETQYF - TRBJ2-5 - TRBV6-1
TGTGCCAGCAGGGACGCGGGACTAGTGGAGCAGTTCTTC CASRDAGLVEQFF - TRBJ2-1 TRBD2 TRBV7-2
TGTGCCAGCAGCCAAGGTGATGCAACTAATGAAAAACTGTTTTTT CASSQGDATNEKLFF once TRBJ1-4 - TRBV4-2
TGCGCCAGCAGCTCAGGACAGGGGGACAGCTCCTACAATGAGCAGTTCTTC CASSSGQGDSSYNEQFF - TRBJ2-1 TRBD1 TRBV5-1
TGTGCCAGCAGTGGGCAATCTGGGGCCAACGTCCTGACTTTC CASSGQSGANVLTF - TRBJ2-6 - TRBV2
TGCGCCAGCAGCTTGGGACTAGCGGGAGGACTCTACGAGCAGTACTTC CASSLGLAGGLYEQYF - TRBJ2-7 TRBD2 TRBV5-1
TGCGCCAGCAGCCGAGGAAGTCGGGGTAGCACAGATACGCAGTATTTT CASSRGSRGSTDTQYF - TRBJ2-3 - TRBV4-1